One and the same sample provided the 22 T cell receptor beta chains below, sequenced in a study of shared clonotypes between healthy human individuals. Assay: immunoSEQ multiplex PCR; the TCRdb copy retains only in-frame clones and omits some. This repertoire shows about 700,000 clones, under 80% found once; its top ten account for roughly 1.7%. Sequenced sample: memory CD4+ T cells sorted from blood. The subset is: CD45RA-negative fraction. The receptors were sampled from a young woman in good health.

This clone was recorded many times. Other DNA sequences within the sample encode an identical CDR3. The chain employs TRBV6-1 and TRBJ2-1, with D possibly TRBD2 on 5 matching bases. Per the germline V gene, CDR1 is MNHNS and CDR2 is SASEGT. This CDR3 comprises 15 residues. V was pared by 1 base and J by 0 bases, with 7 bases between. CDR3 nucleotide sequence: TGTGCCAGCAGTGAAGGCCGGGGCTCCTACAATGAGCAGTTCTTC. It encodes CASSEGRGSYNEQFF.

This chain uses TRBV7-9 with TRBJ1-2, with 7 bases that match TRBD1. CDR3 length: 15 amino acids. In germline, CDR1 is SEHNR, CDR2 FQNEAQ (reference sequence). The V and J ends lost 5 bases and 2 bases, in that order; junction bases with no gene match: 8. The CDR3 bases are TGTGCCAGCAGCGCAGGGACAGATCAAAACTATGGCTACACCTTC. It codes for CASSAGTDQNYGYTF.

The genes are TRBV10-3 and TRBJ1-2; tentatively, D is TRBD1 (6 bases). V lost 2 bases, J lost 9 bases, and 19 bases lay in between. The germline CDR1 and CDR2 sequences are ENHRY and SYGVKD. The CDR3 totals 15 residues. The CDR3 region is CAISERTDYFVSYTF. The CDR3 DNA sequence: TGTGCCATCAGTGAGAGGACAGATTACTTTGTGAGCTACACCTTC.

This clone was observed at least ten times. J is TRBJ2-2 and V is TRBV11-2; D gene uncertain. This CDR3 is 15 amino acids long. The V and J ends lost 1 base and 4 bases respectively, with 10 bases between them. The germline CDR1 and CDR2 sequences are SGHAT and FQNNGV. This CDR3 is CASSLGAWGTGELFF. Here the CDR3 DNA reads TGTGCCAGCAGCTTAGGAGCGTGGGGCACCGGGGAGCTGTTTTTT.

This clone was counted only a few times. V gene TRBV10-2 combines with J gene TRBJ1-2, with a tentative D call TRBD1 (5 bases). Trimming removed 10 bases from V and 4 bases from J, with 16 bases in between. The CDR3 is made up of 13 amino acids. Germline CDR1 is WSHSY and CDR2 is SAAADI. CDR3 loop: CATTRGVGYGYTF. The CDR3 DNA follows: TGCGCCACCACCCGGGGGGTCGGCTATGGCTACACCTTC.

The genes are TRBV28 and TRBJ2-1, with D maybe TRBD1 (5 bases). V lost 7 bases, J lost 5 bases, and 15 bases lay in between. Per germline, CDR1 MDHEN and CDR2 SYDVKM. This CDR3 region has 14 residues. CDR3 loop: CASKNQGLNNEQFF. The CDR3 DNA follows: TGTGCCAGCAAAAATCAGGGTCTAAACAATGAGCAGTTCTTC.

V and J are TRBV9 and TRBJ2-1; D might be TRBD1 or TRBD2, each matching 5 bases. Deletions cut 0 bases from V and 2 bases from J, with 15 bases between. The CDR3 runs 17 residues. CDR1 is SGDLS, CDR2 YYNGEE, per germline. CDR3 residues: CASSVGPGIGAYNEQFF. The CDR3, as DNA: TGTGCCAGCAGCGTAGGACCGGGAATAGGGGCCTACAATGAGCAGTTCTTC.

With respect to this clone: The junction does not match germline at one end; this may be a read error. The chain carries TRBV7-6 and TRBJ2-5; 11 bases fit TRBD2. The germline gives CDR1 SGHVS, CDR2 FNYEAQ. This CDR3 has 14 residues. Here the CDR3 reads CASSLAGGGETQYF. The CDR3 DNA reads TGTGCCAGCAGCCTAGCGGGAGGTGGAGAGACCCAGTACTTC.

The chain uses TRBV5-1 and TRBJ2-3, with TRBD2 matching 10 bases. The CDR3 spans 13 residues. Germline V gene data show CDR1 as SGHRS and CDR2 as YFSETQ. The V and J ends lost 6 bases and 8 bases, in that order; junction bases with no gene match: 6. The CDR3 loop is CASTSGRASTQYF. For the CDR3, the DNA is TGCGCCAGCACGAGCGGGAGGGCCTCTACGCAGTATTTT.

The chain joins TRBV27 to TRBJ2-2; D gene ambiguous. In germline, CDR1 is MNHEY, CDR2 SMNVEV (reference sequence). Trimming cost V 6 bases and J 2 bases, with 1 base left between them. This CDR3 is built from 11 residues. CDR3 amino acids: CASRNTGELFF. CDR3 bases: TGTGCCAGCAGAAACACCGGGGAGCTGTTTTTT.

To note about this clone: This same CDR3 is encoded by further DNA sequences in the sample. V is TRBV14 and J is TRBJ1-1; D is unresolved. Germline loops: CDR1 SGHDN, CDR2 FVKESK. The CDR3 loop spans 14 amino acids. V lost 2 bases, J lost 0 bases, and 7 bases lay in between. The CDR3 nucleotides are TGTGCCAGCAGCCAACCGGGGATGAACACTGAAGCTTTCTTT. It codes for CASSQPGMNTEAFF.

CDR3 nucleotides: TGCGCCAGCCGCGACAGGGGTCGCGGCACCGGGGAGCTGTTTTTT. Translated: CASRDRGRGTGELFF. The gene calls are TRBV10-2 and TRBJ2-2, with 8 bases identical to TRBD1. This CDR3 has 15 residues. CDR1 is WSHSY, CDR2 SAAADI, per germline. V shed 8 bases, J shed 4 bases, and the junction held 9 bases outside the gene matches.

This clone was seen once. V usage is TRBV19 and J usage is TRBJ2-5, with D perhaps matching TRBD2 (6 bases). The CDR3 covers 12 residues. Per the germline V gene, CDR1 is LNHDA and CDR2 is SQIVND (reference sequence). Trimming took off 5 bases at V and 5 bases at J, with 9 bases between the two ends. DNA for the CDR3: TGTGCCAGTAGTGCGGGGCGGGAGACCCAGTACTTC. Residues: CASSAGRETQYF.

This chain uses TRBV5-6 with TRBJ2-2, with 9 bases fitting TRBD1. V lost 4 bases to trimming and J lost 7 bases; unmatched junction nucleotides: 11. The germline CDR1 and CDR2 sequences are SGHDT and YYEEEE. This CDR3 is built from 16 residues. The CDR3 loop reads CASSLDRGNLGGELFF. The DNA for the CDR3 is TGTGCCAGCAGCCTCGACAGGGGGAATCTCGGCGGGGAGCTGTTTTTT.

This chain uses TRBV27 with TRBJ1-5; 8 bases are a match to TRBD1. Trimming cost V 2 bases and J 8 bases; bases outside gene matches: 8. The CDR3 contains 15 residues. The germline V gene has CDR1 MNHEY and CDR2 SMNVEV (reference sequence). CDR3: CASSLSGQGAKPQHF. The CDR3 DNA sequence: TGTGCCAGCAGTTTAAGTGGGCAGGGGGCAAAGCCCCAGCATTTT.

This clone was counted between two and nine times. The chain joins TRBV14 to TRBJ1-4; the D is unclear. The CDR3 loop spans 13 amino acids. CDR1 is SGHDN, CDR2 FVKESK, per germline. V lost 8 bases and J lost 5, with 12 bases in between. The CDR3: CASPRTQNEKLFF. As DNA, the CDR3 is TGTGCCAGCCCGAGGACCCAAAATGAAAAACTGTTTTTT.

This sequence joins TRBV28 and TRBJ1-2, with 7 nucleotides matching TRBD1. Looked up from germline, CDR1 is MDHEN and CDR2 is SYDVKM. V gave up 5 bases and J gave up 4 bases; unmatched junction bases: 7. The CDR3 has 14 residues. For the CDR3, the DNA is TGTGCCAGCAGTACCGGGACAGCCTCCTATGGCTACACCTTC. This codes for CASSTGTASYGYTF.

This chain joins TRBV14 and TRBJ1-5; no clear D. CDR1 is SGHDN and CDR2 is FVKESK in the germline V gene. The CDR3 has 14 residues. The germline V and J ends were trimmed by 6 bases and 2 bases, with 11 bases remaining between them. The CDR3 spells CASRPGRGNQPQHF. Written as DNA, the CDR3 is TGTGCCAGCAGACCCGGGCGGGGCAATCAGCCCCAGCATTTT.

This clone was recorded only once. V is TRBV5-4 and J is TRBJ2-7; D may correspond to TRBD1 or TRBD2 (5 bases each). CDR1 and CDR2 from the germline V gene are SGHNT and YYREEE (reference sequence). V was pared by 4 bases and J by 3 bases, with 14 bases between. This CDR3 is 14 amino acids long. CDR3 sequence reads: CASSTSGTGYEQYF. CDR3 in DNA: TGTGCCAGCAGCACCTCCGGGACCGGCTACGAGCAGTACTTC.

The gene calls are TRBV4-1 and TRBJ2-2; a possible D gene is TRBD2 (5 bases). This CDR3 has 17 amino acids. V was cut by 1 base and J by 1 base, with 13 bases left in between. In germline, CDR1 is MGHRA, CDR2 YSYEKL. CDR3 residues: CASSQGQGLLNTGELFF. The CDR3 DNA is TGCGCCAGCAGCCAAGGGCAAGGACTCTTGAACACCGGGGAGCTGTTTTTT.

This clone was recorded once. The V call is TRBV27, the J call TRBJ2-7; TRBD1 aligns across 8 bases. With V trimmed by 1 base and J by 5 bases, 4 bases remained unmatched. This CDR3 contains 14 residues. CDR1 and CDR2 (germline): MNHEY, SMNVEV (reference sequence). Here the CDR3 reads CASSLFAGGHEQYF. For the CDR3, the DNA is TGTGCCAGCAGTTTATTCGCAGGGGGCCACGAGCAGTACTTC.

This chain joins TRBV19 and TRBJ2-2; no reliable D call. The V gene's germline CDR1 is LNHDA and CDR2 SQIVND (reference sequence). The CDR3 runs to 14 residues. Trimming cost V 3 bases and J 3 bases, with 8 bases left between them. CDR3 loop: CASSIQGHTGELFF. As DNA, the CDR3 is TGTGCCAGTAGTATCCAAGGACACACCGGGGAGCTGTTTTTT.